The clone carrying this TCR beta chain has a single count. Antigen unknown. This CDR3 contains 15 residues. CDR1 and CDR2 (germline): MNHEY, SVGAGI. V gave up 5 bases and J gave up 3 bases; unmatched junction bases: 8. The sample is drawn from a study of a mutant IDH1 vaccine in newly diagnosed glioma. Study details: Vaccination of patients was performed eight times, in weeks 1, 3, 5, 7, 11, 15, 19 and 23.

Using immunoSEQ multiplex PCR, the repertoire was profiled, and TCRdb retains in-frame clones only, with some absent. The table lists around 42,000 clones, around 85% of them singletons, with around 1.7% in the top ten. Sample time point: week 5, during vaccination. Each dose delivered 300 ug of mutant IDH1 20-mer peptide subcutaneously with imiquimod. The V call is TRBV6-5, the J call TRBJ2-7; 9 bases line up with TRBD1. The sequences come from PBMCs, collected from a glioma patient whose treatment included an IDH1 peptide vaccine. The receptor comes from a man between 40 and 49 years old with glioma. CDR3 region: CASSRDRVSIYEQYF. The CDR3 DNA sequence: TGTGCCAGCAGTAGGGACAGGGTGTCGATCTACGAGCAGTACTTC.